The 31 T cell receptor beta chains below all came from one sample that was sequenced in a study of blood T cell repertoires in COVID-19. Data came from immunoSEQ multiplex PCR; TCRdb stores just in-frame clones and leaves some out. The repertoire has about 220,000 clones, just over 85% of them found once; the top ten carry over 3%. The material sequenced was PBMCs or T cells enriched from blood (not recorded which). The source is a woman aged 40-49 years with acute COVID-19.

The chain combines TRBV19 with TRBJ2-5, with 8 positions matching TRBD1. The CDR3 spans 16 residues. CDR1 and CDR2 from the germline V gene are LNHDA and SQIVND (reference sequence). After removal of 5 bases from V and 5 bases from J, the junction contained 13 bases not matched to a gene. The CDR3 reads CASSEDRAGGLETQYF. The CDR3 coding sequence is TGTGCCAGTAGTGAGGACAGGGCAGGGGGATTGGAGACCCAGTACTTC.

This rearrangement joins TRBV20-1 to TRBJ1-1; 7 bases are a match to TRBD1. CDR1 is DFQATT, CDR2 SNEGSKA, per germline (reference sequence). The V and J ends lost 3 bases and 7 bases, in that order; junction bases with no gene match: 5. The CDR3 loop spans 12 amino acids. Written as DNA, the CDR3 is TGCAGTGCTAGTGGTGGACAGGATGAAGCTTTCTTT. This sequence encodes CSASGGQDEAFF.

This clone occurred once. This specimen includes other DNA sequences encoding the same CDR3. The genes are TRBV3-1 (or the pseudogene TRBV3-2) and TRBJ2-5; 13 bases are shared with TRBD2. V gave up 1 base and J gave up 5 bases; unmatched junction bases: 1. The CDR3 totals 15 residues. Germline-derived CDR1 and CDR2 are LGHDT and YNNKEL (reference sequence). The CDR3 loop is CASSQGTSGGETQYF. The DNA for the CDR3 is TGTGCCAGCAGCCAAGGGACTAGCGGGGGTGAGACCCAGTACTTC.

In this sample, this clone turned up a few times. V gene TRBV7-2 combines with J gene TRBJ2-5; D may be TRBD2 (5 bases). The CDR3 loop spans 14 amino acids. V dropped 4 bases and J dropped 7 bases, with 16 bases sitting between them. Per the germline V gene, CDR1 is SGHTA and CDR2 is FQGNSA. In nucleotides, the CDR3 is TGTGCCAGCAGCTCCCAAACCTCGGCGGGGACCCAGTACTTC. It specifies CASSSQTSAGTQYF.

V usage is TRBV7-2 and J usage is TRBJ1-5; D is possibly TRBD1 (6 bases). The CDR3 sequence is 16 residues long. CDR1 SGHTA and CDR2 FQGNSA come from the germline V gene. V lost 5 bases, J lost 6 bases, and 20 bases lay in between. The CDR3 loop is CASSPGPTGITQPQHF. The CDR3 region has the DNA TGTGCCAGCAGCCCCGGCCCCACAGGGATCACTCAGCCCCAGCATTTT.

This rearrangement joins TRBV6-1 to TRBJ2-2, with unresolved D. V lost 0 bases to trimming and J lost 1 base, with 9 bases between them. Germline CDR1 and CDR2: MNHNS and SASEGT. The CDR3 is made up of 16 amino acids. CDR3: CASSEAARMNTGELFF. The CDR3 coding sequence is TGTGCCAGCAGTGAAGCGGCCAGGATGAACACCGGGGAGCTGTTTTTT.

This chain links TRBV2 with TRBJ2-7, with unresolved D. The V gene's germline CDR1 is SNHLY and CDR2 FYNNEI. The V end lost 0 bases, the J end lost 0 bases, and 6 bases lay between the germline ends. The CDR3 spans 14 residues. CDR3: CASSEAELSYEQYF. The CDR3 region has the DNA TGTGCCAGCAGTGAAGCGGAGCTCTCCTACGAGCAGTACTTC.

The V gene is TRBV6-5, the J gene TRBJ1-1, with 8 bases that match TRBD1. The CDR3 contains 12 residues. Germline CDR1 MNHEY, CDR2 SVGAGI. The trim removed 5 bases at V and 12 bases at J, leaving 8 bases unmatched. In nucleotides, the CDR3 is TGTGCCAGCAGTCCTAGGACAGGGAATACTTTCTTT. The encoded protein is CASSPRTGNTFF.

The chain joins TRBV2 to TRBJ2-1; 14 nucleotides match TRBD2. Germline CDR1 reads SNHLY; CDR2 reads FYNNEI. The CDR3 has 17 amino acids. With 8 bases clipped from V and 4 bases from J, the junction kept 10 bases outside the gene matches. CDR3 residues: CASGGTSGGLHYNEQFF. CDR3 nucleotides: TGTGCCAGCGGTGGGACTAGCGGGGGCCTTCATTACAATGAGCAGTTCTTC.

The chain joins TRBV25-1 to TRBJ2-3, with D perhaps TRBD2 (5 bases). CDR1 and CDR2 (germline): MGHDK, SYGVNS. The ends were cut back, 4 bases at V and 3 bases at J, with 8 bases in the middle. This CDR3 region has 13 residues. The CDR3 sequence is CASSGRGTDTQYF. The DNA of the CDR3 is TGTGCCAGCAGTGGTCGGGGAACAGATACGCAGTATTTT.

The chain recombines TRBV7-9 with TRBJ2-5; 14 bases are a match to TRBD2. Germline V gene sequence: CDR1 SEHNR, CDR2 FQNEAQ (reference sequence). V dropped 7 bases and J dropped 4; count of bases not matched to a gene: 14. The CDR3 has 18 amino acids. CDR3 amino acids: CASTKPGLAGEAAETQYF. CDR3 DNA sequence: TGTGCCAGCACCAAACCGGGACTAGCGGGGGAAGCGGCAGAGACCCAGTACTTC.

CDR3: CASSTGQREAFF. The DNA of the CDR3 is TGTGCCAGCAGCACGGGACAAAGGGAAGCTTTCTTT. This chain connects TRBV5-6 to TRBJ1-1, with D tentatively TRBD1 (6 bases). Trimming left V 4 bases short and J 8 bases short, with 12 bases between. The CDR3 is made up of 12 amino acids. Germline V CDR1 and CDR2: SGHDT, YYEEEE.

The chain carries TRBV27 and TRBJ2-1; D ambiguous. CDR1 and CDR2 (germline): MNHEY, SMNVEV (reference sequence). The CDR3 runs to 16 residues. Trimming removed 6 bases at V and 6 bases at J, with 21 bases between. The CDR3 DNA is TGTGCCAGCAGACCCCTATCCGGAGTCGTCGGCAATGAGCAGTTCTTC. It specifies CASRPLSGVVGNEQFF.

The gene calls are TRBV2 and TRBJ1-1, with a tentative D call TRBD1 (5 bases). The CDR3 has 17 residues. The V gene's germline CDR1 is SNHLY and CDR2 FYNNEI. Trimming shortened V by 2 bases and J by 0 bases, and 16 bases separated the two germline ends. The CDR3 is CASSERATGVMNTEAFF. As DNA, the CDR3 is TGTGCCAGCAGTGAACGGGCCACGGGGGTTATGAACACTGAAGCTTTCTTT.

V and J are TRBV5-1 and TRBJ2-1; 7 positions match TRBD2. This CDR3 has 16 amino acids. V trimming: 0 bases; J trimming: 10 bases; junction bases outside the gene matches: 13. Germline V CDR1 and CDR2: SGHRS, YFSETQ. CDR3 in DNA: TGCGCCAGCAGCTTGGTCCAGGTAGCAGGGAGGGGCGAGCAGTTCTTC. It is translated as CASSLVQVAGRGEQFF. Using reference TRBV5-1 and TRBJ2-1 for the parts outside the CDR3, the full variable domain is KAGVTQTPRYLIKTRGQQVTLSCSPISGHRSVSWYQQTPGQGLQFLFEYFSETQRNKGNFPGRFSGRQFSNSRSEMNVSTLELGDSALYLCASSLVQVAGRGEQFFGPGTRLTVL.

This sequence joins TRBV6-5 and TRBJ2-7; D perhaps matches TRBD1 (7 bases). V lost 0 bases to trimming and J lost 6 bases, with 15 bases between them. The germline V gene encodes CDR1 MNHEY and CDR2 SVGAGI. This CDR3 comprises 15 residues. This CDR3 reads CASSYSSRGDGEQYF. The CDR3 region has the DNA TGTGCCAGCAGTTACTCGAGCAGGGGGGATGGCGAGCAGTACTTC.

The rearrangement links TRBV19 to TRBJ1-3; D is possibly TRBD1 (6 bases). The CDR3 length is 16 residues. In germline, CDR1 is LNHDA, CDR2 SQIVND (reference sequence). V lost 5 bases and J 0 bases, leaving 14 bases between the germline ends. CDR3: CASSPWTDNSGNTIYF. Written as DNA, the CDR3 is TGTGCCAGTAGTCCCTGGACAGATAACTCTGGAAACACCATATATTTT. The entire variable domain, with the rest obtained from reference TRBV19 and TRBJ1-3, is as follows: DGGITQSPKYLFRKEGQNVTLSCEQNLNHDAMYWYRQDPGQGLRLIYYSQIVNDFQKGDIAEGYSVSREKKESFPLTVTSAQKNPTAFYLCASSPWTDNSGNTIYFGEGSWLTVV.

This chain links TRBV19 with TRBJ2-4; the match to TRBD1 covers 9 bases. Germline V lookup: CDR1 LNHDA, CDR2 SQIVND (reference sequence). The CDR3 sequence is 13 residues long. V lost 6 bases and J lost 7; bases outside the gene matches: 4. DNA for the CDR3: TGTGCCAGTAGAGGTGGGACAGGGAACATTCAGTACTTC. The encoded protein is CASRGGTGNIQYF.

This chain links TRBV5-1 with TRBJ1-4, with D unclear. This CDR3 comprises 17 residues. Trimming stripped 4 bases from V and 2 bases from J, with 18 bases between. From germline, CDR1 is SGHRS and CDR2 YFSETQ. Written as DNA, the CDR3 is TGCGCCAGCAGCCAAGAGGGCGCCGGGTCGACTAATGAAAAACTGTTTTTT. It yields the protein CASSQEGAGSTNEKLFF.

V usage is TRBV3-1 (or the pseudogene TRBV3-2) and J usage is TRBJ2-5; D is uncertain. Trimming took off 4 bases at V and 5 bases at J, with 8 bases between the two ends. CDR1 and CDR2 (germline): LGHDT, YNNKEL (reference sequence). The CDR3 consists of 12 residues. The CDR3: CASSPRRETQYF. Here the CDR3 DNA reads TGTGCCAGCAGCCCCCGGCGGGAGACCCAGTACTTC.

Details on this clone: Other nucleotide sequences from this sample produce the same CDR3. The J gene is TRBJ1-1, the V gene TRBV7-2; D is perhaps TRBD1 (5 bases). The CDR3 has 14 amino acids. Trimming took off 6 bases at V and 1 base at J, with 12 bases between the two ends. The germline gives CDR1 SGHTA, CDR2 FQGNSA. The CDR3 loop reads CASSPAGGNTEAFF. The DNA of the CDR3 is TGTGCCAGCAGTCCGGCCGGGGGGAACACTGAAGCTTTCTTT. Looking up the rest from reference TRBV7-2 and TRBJ1-1 gives the full variable domain: GAGVSQSPSNKVTEKGKDVELRCDPISGHTALYWYRQSLGQGLEFLIYFQGNSAPDKSGLPSDRFSAERTGGSVSTLTIQRTQQEDSAVYLCASSPAGGNTEAFFGQGTRLTVV.

V usage is TRBV21-1 and J usage is TRBJ1-5; the table's D call, TRBD1, has no DNA check behind it. TRBV21-1 corresponds to a pseudogene. The CDR3 sequence is 16 residues long. CDR3 protein: CASSWGQGVSNQPQHF. As DNA, the CDR3 is TGTGCCAGCAGCTGGGGACAGGGGGTTAGCAATCAGCCCCAGCATTTT.

The chain is built from TRBV9 and TRBJ1-2; 7 nucleotides match TRBD1. Germline trimming cut 4 bases from V and 2 bases from J; bases unmatched to any gene: 8. The V gene's germline CDR1 is SGDLS and CDR2 YYNGEE. This CDR3 spans 15 amino acids. CDR3 loop: CASSTRQGLNYGYTF. CDR3 sequence (DNA): TGTGCCAGCAGCACCCGACAGGGACTCAACTATGGCTACACCTTC.

The chain has TRBV14 and TRBJ2-4; D is possibly TRBD1 (6 bases). The V end lost 1 base, the J end lost 0 bases, and 19 bases lay between the germline ends. The CDR3 spans 19 residues. Germline lookup yields CDR1 SGHDN and CDR2 FVKESK. Here the CDR3 DNA reads TGTGCCAGCAGCCAAGGCAACCAGGGGAATATACTAGCCAAAAACATTCAGTACTTC. Amino acids: CASSQGNQGNILAKNIQYF.

V usage is TRBV19 and J usage is TRBJ2-5; no clear D. The V gene lost 6 bases and the J gene lost 5 bases, with 19 bases spanning the gap. The germline V gene has CDR1 LNHDA and CDR2 SQIVND (reference sequence). The CDR3 covers 15 residues. This CDR3 reads CASSPGDVEAETQYF. The DNA for the CDR3 is TGTGCCAGTAGCCCCGGTGACGTCGAGGCGGAGACCCAGTACTTC.

The V call is TRBV28, the J call TRBJ1-1; D is uncertain. Trimming removed 2 bases from V and 3 bases from J, with 10 bases in between. The CDR3 length is 14 residues. Germline CDR1 is MDHEN and CDR2 is SYDVKM. In DNA, the CDR3 is TGTGCCAGCAGTTTAAATTTAGCGGACACTGAAGCTTTCTTT. This translates into CASSLNLADTEAFF. The full variable domain, rest sourced from reference TRBV28 and TRBJ1-1, is DVKVTQSSRYLVKRTGEKVFLECVQDMDHENMFWYRQDPGLGLRLIYFSYDVKMKEKGDIPEGYSVSREKKERFSLILESASTNQTSMYLCASSLNLADTEAFFGQGTRLTVV.

This chain joins TRBV10-2 and TRBJ2-1; TRBD1 is a possible D gene (5 bases). CDR3 length: 13 residues. The V gene lost 2 bases and the J gene lost 5 bases, with 7 bases spanning the gap. CDR1 WSHSY and CDR2 SAAADI come from the germline V gene. The CDR3 sequence: CASSEIGDNEQFF. Written as DNA, the CDR3 is TGCGCCAGCAGTGAGATAGGGGACAATGAGCAGTTCTTC.

This clone was detected once. The rearrangement uses TRBV5-4 and TRBJ1-2; 12 bases map to TRBD1. V shed 4 bases, J shed 4 bases, and the junction held 8 bases outside the gene matches. The V gene's germline CDR1 is SGHNT and CDR2 YYREEE (reference sequence). There are 16 residues in the CDR3. CDR3 residues: CASSPGGTGGPYGYTF. The CDR3 DNA reads as TGTGCCAGCAGCCCGGGGGGGACAGGGGGCCCCTATGGCTACACCTTC.

The chain links TRBV2 to TRBJ2-7, with D perhaps matching TRBD2 (6 bases). The CDR3 consists of 13 residues. With 6 bases removed from V and 0 bases from J, the gap between germline ends came to 9 bases. Germline loops: CDR1 SNHLY, CDR2 FYNNEI. The CDR3 DNA is TGTGCCAGCAGGGGGGGAAGCTCCTACGAGCAGTACGTC. This codes for CASRGGSSYEQYV.

The CDR3 region is CASSAGSYEQYV. The DNA of the CDR3 is TGTGCCAGCAGTGCTGGCAGCTACGAGCAGTACGTC. The chain couples TRBV2 to TRBJ2-7; D is unresolved. The CDR3 spans 12 residues. V lost 4 bases to trimming and J lost 3 bases, with 7 bases between them. Germline V lookup: CDR1 SNHLY, CDR2 FYNNEI.

The rearrangement links TRBV16 to TRBJ1-2; the D is unclear. With 5 bases removed from V and 6 bases from J, the gap between germline ends came to 10 bases. Germline lookup yields CDR1 KGHSY and CDR2 FQNENV. CDR3 size: 12 residues. The chain's CDR3 is CASSYDSHGYTF. In nucleotides, the CDR3 is TGTGCCAGCAGCTACGACTCTCATGGCTACACCTTC.